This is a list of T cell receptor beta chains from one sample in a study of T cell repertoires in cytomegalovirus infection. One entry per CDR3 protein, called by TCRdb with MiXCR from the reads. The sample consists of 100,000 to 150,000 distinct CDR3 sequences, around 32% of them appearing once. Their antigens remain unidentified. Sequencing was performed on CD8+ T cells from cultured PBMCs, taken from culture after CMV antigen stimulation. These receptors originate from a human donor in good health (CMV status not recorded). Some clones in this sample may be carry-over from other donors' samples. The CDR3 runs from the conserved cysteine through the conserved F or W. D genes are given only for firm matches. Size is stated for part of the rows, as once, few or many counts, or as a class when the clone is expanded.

TGTGCCAGCAGCTTCAAAGGGGGGGCGAACTACAATGAGCAGTTCTTC	CASSFKGGANYNEQFF	.	TRBJ2-1	many	TRBV7-8
TGCAGCGTTAGGACAGGGCAGGCCTACGAGCAGTACTTC	CSVRTGQAYEQYF	TRBD1	TRBJ2-7	.	TRBV29-1
TGTGCCAGCAGCTTAGCAGCGGGATCCGTCTACGAGCAGTACTTC	CASSLAAGSVYEQYF	TRBD2	TRBJ2-7	many	TRBV7-6
TGTGCCAGCAGGGGGACAGGAGTTAACACTGAAGCTTTCTTT	CASRGTGVNTEAFF	TRBD1	TRBJ1-1	.	TRBV12-3/TRBV12-4
TGTGCCAGCAGCCGCCGGATTCGTCGGTGGCACAATGAGCAGTTCTTC	CASSRRIRRWHNEQFF	.	TRBJ2-1	many	TRBV6-2/TRBV6-3
TGTGCCAGCAGCTTAGCGCCGTTGGGGGCTAGGATGAACACTGAAGCTTTCTTT	CASSLAPLGARMNTEAFF	.	TRBJ1-1	.	TRBV7-6
TGTGCCAGTAGTATTTTTGGCCCATTAAACACCGGGGAGCTGTTTTTT	CASSIFGPLNTGELFF	.	TRBJ2-2	few	TRBV19
TGTGCCAGCAGCCTCTTTCGGACGGACTCCTACGAGCAGTACTTC	CASSLFRTDSYEQYF	.	TRBJ2-7	.	TRBV7-9
TGTGCCAGCAGTTTGAGGCGCGGGACTAGCAATCAGCCCCAGCATTTT	CASSLRRGTSNQPQHF	.	TRBJ1-5	few	TRBV28
TGTGCCAGCGCTCCTGACAGGGCCGAGCAGTACTTC	CASAPDRAEQYF	TRBD1	TRBJ2-7	few	TRBV7-6
TGTGCCAGCAGCTGGTTCTGGGCTAGCACAGATACGCAGTATTTT	CASSWFWASTDTQYF	.	TRBJ2-3	few	TRBV7-9
TGCGCCAGCAGCCAAGACGGGACAGGGGGCCGACCTCAGCCCCAGCATTTT	CASSQDGTGGRPQPQHF	TRBD1	TRBJ1-5	few	TRBV4-1
TGTGCCAGCAGTGCGGCGTTGGGGGGAAGCACAGATACGCAGTATTTT	CASSAALGGSTDTQYF	.	TRBJ2-3	.	TRBV27
TGTGCCAGCAGCTTAGTTAGCAGGGCCGCGTACAATGAGCAGTTCTTC	CASSLVSRAAYNEQFF	.	TRBJ2-1	.	TRBV7-2
TGCAGTGCCGCGAGGGAACCTGAAGCTTTCTTT	CSAAREPEAFF	.	TRBJ1-1	.	TRBV20-1
TGTGCCAGCAGTTTAAGTTCGGATGACAGCGGGTCAACCGGGGTTGAAGCTTTCTTT	CASSLSSDDSGSTGVEAFF	.	TRBJ1-1	many	TRBV12-3/TRBV12-4
TGTGCCATCAATGACCCTGCGATAGGGATGTACGAGCAGTACTTC	CAINDPAIGMYEQYF	.	TRBJ2-7	.	TRBV10-3
TGTGCCAGCAGCCCCATACGGACCCGGCAGCCCCAGCATTTT	CASSPIRTRQPQHF	.	TRBJ1-5	few	TRBV28
TGTGCCAGCAGCCTTCAGGGACAGGGTCACAGAGATACGCAGTATTTT	CASSLQGQGHRDTQYF	TRBD1	TRBJ2-3	few	TRBV7-9
TGTGCCAGCAGCGTAGGTCGGGGCGGTGGAAACACCATATATTTT	CASSVGRGGGNTIYF	.	TRBJ1-3	.	TRBV9
TGCAGCGTTGAGACTAGCGGGGGGTTCAGCTCCTACAATGAGCAGTTCTTC	CSVETSGGFSSYNEQFF	TRBD2	TRBJ2-1	.	TRBV29-1
TGTGCCAGTAGCCCTGGGACAGGACCGCTAGCAGACTACGAGCAGTACTTC	CASSPGTGPLADYEQYF	TRBD1	TRBJ2-7	.	TRBV19
TGTGCCAGCAGCCCGACACCCTATGGGGGAGGAGAGACCCAGTACTTC	CASSPTPYGGGETQYF	.	TRBJ2-5	many	TRBV7-2
TGTGCCAGCCGGTCTTACACCGGGGAGCTGTTTTTT	CASRSYTGELFF	.	TRBJ2-2	.	TRBV6-1
TGCAGTGCTAGAAGGACAGGGGTTAACTATGGCTACACCTTC	CSARRTGVNYGYTF	TRBD1	TRBJ1-2	.	TRBV20-1
TGTGCCAGCAGCATGACTGGGCGTTCATCTAACTATGGCTACACCTTC	CASSMTGRSSNYGYTF	.	TRBJ1-2	.	TRBV7-9
TGTGCCAGCAGTTCCGGGGGGGCCGCAGATACGCAGTATTTT	CASSSGGAADTQYF	TRBD2	TRBJ2-3	many	TRBV12-3/TRBV12-4